This T cell receptor beta chain was documented in a study of control samples from healthy donors and cancer patients. Sequenced by immunoSEQ multiplex PCR; TCRdb stores in-frame clones only, minus some. The table includes approximately 130,000 clones, approximately 87% detected once. From germline, CDR1 is SEHNR and CDR2 FQNEAQ (reference sequence). V was trimmed by 1 base and J by 8 bases, leaving 8 bases between them. This CDR3 has 13 residues. J is TRBJ2-2 and V is TRBV7-9; D unresolved. Sequencing was carried out using blood. This TCR was sampled from a man aged 55-75 years in good health. CDR3 residues: CASSLVGVGELFF. The CDR3 DNA follows: TGTGCCAGCAGCTTAGTAGGCGTGGGGGAGCTGTTTTTT.